The T cell receptor beta chain described here comes from a study of cytomegalovirus exposure and HLA in healthy donors. Study outcomes and limitations: According to the study, approximately 150 TCR beta chains were cytomegalovirus-associated. Presence/absence analyses rested on an assumption that sequencing depth was roughly uniform across donors. An analysis done earlier found most TCR beta V segments productive about 87% or about 30% of the time. Researchers reported in a later analysis that common viral pathogens appeared linked to several top clusters.

In regard to this clone: What it recognizes is unknown.

Primers for the PCR totalled 60 Vbeta and 13 Jbeta. TCRdb keeps only in-frame clones here, not all; method: immunoSEQ multiplex PCR. The profile shows over 100,000 clones, about 73% of them singletons. This clonotype was sampled from a woman between 40 and 50 years old in good health and CMV-seropositive. The sequenced sample was PBMCs.

CDR3 sequence (DNA): TGTGCCAGCAGTCCTTATGGTGCCCAGGGGCGCTCTGGAAACACCATATATTTT. Translating gives CASSPYGAQGRSGNTIYF. This chain uses TRBV27 with TRBJ1-3; weak D call: TRBD1 (6 bases). Germline lookup yields CDR1 MNHEY and CDR2 SMNVEV (reference sequence). There are 18 residues in the CDR3. Trimming took 5 bases from V and 0 from J, leaving 20 bases between them.